This T cell receptor beta chain was observed in a study of T cell responses to AZD1222 COVID-19 vaccine. Trimming cost V 4 bases and J 6 bases; bases outside gene matches: 9. CDR3 length equals 16 residues. Germline V gene lookup returns CDR1 LGHDT and CDR2 YNNKEL (reference sequence). This clone was counted a single time. The data were produced by immunoSEQ multiplex PCR, yet TCRdb's version contains in-frame clones alone and is incomplete. This table holds about 110,000 clones, under 90% found once. Material: peripheral blood, obtained on day 0 of AZD1222 vaccination. This rearrangement joins TRBV3-1 (or the pseudogene TRBV3-2) to TRBJ2-2, with 9 bases that match TRBD2. This TCR derives from an adult in good health. Written as DNA, the CDR3 is TGTGCCAGCAGCCGCCCGGGACTAGCCTTTCCCGGGGAGCTGTTTTTT. This translates into CASSRPGLAFPGELFF.